This TCR beta chain stems from a study of a mutant IDH1 vaccine in newly diagnosed glioma. Study-level background: The treated population exhibited a male proportion of roughly 60%, a female proportion of roughly 40%, and a mean age of roughly 39 years. It was radiotherapy, temozolomide, or both that patients received previously, with most receiving both. Points from the study as a whole: Alterations occurring in top peripheral T cell clonotypes seemed unrelated to pseudoprogression.

This clone was detected only a few times. Its target is not known. Data came from immunoSEQ multiplex PCR; TCRdb stores just in-frame clones and leaves some out. The sample shows tens of thousands of clones, roughly 87% of them seen only once. Per germline, CDR1 MGHDK and CDR2 SYGVNS. The CDR3 consists of 14 residues. With V trimmed by 6 bases and J by 8 bases, 9 bases remained unmatched. Noted time point: baseline, week 1 (first vaccination visit). As for treatment: pre-vaccination baseline after standard-of-care therapy. Newly diagnosed WHO grade 3 or 4 IDH1-mutant, ATRX-lost astrocytomas were identified in the donors.

The V call is TRBV25-1, the J call TRBJ1-4; TRBD1 agrees at 7 bases. The clonotype comes from a man in his thirties or forties with glioma. The sequences come from PBMCs, collected from a glioma patient treated with radiotherapy, temozolomide or both. The CDR3 nucleotides read TGTGCCAGCAGAGAAACAGGGGTGAGAGAAAAACTGTTTTTT. Encoded protein: CASRETGVREKLFF.